A selection of T cell receptor beta chains follows, all from one sample in a study of cytomegalovirus exposure and HLA in healthy donors. The method was immunoSEQ multiplex PCR; TCRdb's version includes in-frame clones alone and lacks a portion of them. Of roughly 130,000 clones in the sample, roughly 90% were seen once. Material for sequencing was PBMCs. The receptors originated from a man aged 30-40 years in good health and CMV-seronegative. Both conserved end residues are part of each CDR3.

CDR3aa | j_gene | v_gene
CASIGGGNYEQYF | TRBJ2-7 | TRBV6-5
CASSPRGTEAFF | TRBJ1-1 | TRBV5-1
CASSVGDRVTEQYF | TRBJ2-7 | TRBV9
CASKSGGNGANVLTF | TRBJ2-6 | TRBV10-2
CASSQKGLAENNEQFF | TRBJ2-1 | TRBV4-1
CASKRDTYSYEQYF | TRBJ2-7 | TRBV10-1
CASGLNYEQYF | TRBJ2-7 | TRBV18
CASSRGGVGGELFF | TRBJ2-2 | TRBV25-1
CASSANRGLATNEKLFF | TRBJ1-4 | TRBV9
CASSLSGSGDTQYF | TRBJ2-3 | TRBV7-3
CAWCLKPGQGNTEAFF | TRBJ1-1 | TRBV30
CASSDSQPQHF | TRBJ1-5 | TRBV6-1
CASSGEAGADTQYF | TRBJ2-3 | TRBV7-8
CASSLSGRGTGELFF | TRBJ2-2 | TRBV7-9
CASSLQGSDGYTF | TRBJ1-2 | TRBV27
CASITYEQYF | TRBJ2-7 | TRBV14
CASSPGDRRNTDTQYF | TRBJ2-3 | TRBV5-8
CASSEVFGDMTNTEAFF | TRBJ1-1 | TRBV25-1
CASGLVQGTEVTDTQYF | TRBJ2-3 | TRBV12-5
CASSSGLVHYEQYF | TRBJ2-7 | TRBV7-9
CASKTGGGSGYGYTF | TRBJ1-2 | TRBV6-1
CAWSVGAWLAGGNEQFF | TRBJ2-1 | TRBV30
CASSRILGGSATDTQYF | TRBJ2-3 | TRBV19
CSMDTNTEAFF | TRBJ1-1 | TRBV29-1
CASSVPFVRSTSTDTQYF | TRBJ2-3 | TRBV5-6
CASSQQKNIQYF | TRBJ2-4 | TRBV13
CASLGLVGKRSTGELFF | TRBJ2-2 | TRBV19
CASSPLGLAGSYNEQFF | TRBJ2-1 | TRBV4-1
CASSLYSGIVEQYF | TRBJ2-7 | TRBV5-1
CASSLGGLGRQETQYF | TRBJ2-5 | TRBV11-3
CASSAQGSDYEQYF | TRBJ2-7 | TRBV2
CASSSGADGYTF | TRBJ1-2 | TRBV5-6
CSVEGYQETQYF | TRBJ2-5 | TRBV29-1
CASSRVPGQIYEQYF | TRBJ2-7 | TRBV18
CAWSGESYNSPLHF | TRBJ1-6 | TRBV30
CASNPSGGTQPQHF | TRBJ1-5 | TRBV27
CASRPWRGHEEDTQYF | TRBJ2-3 | TRBV11-2
CASSEFSLLDTQYF | TRBJ2-3 | TRBV25-1
CASSLLATNEKLFF | TRBJ1-4 | TRBV5-6
CASSIRSGQGLNGYTF | TRBJ1-2 | TRBV19
CASSFGQVNSPLHF | TRBJ1-6 | TRBV5-6
CASSQPTGGRPDTGELFF | TRBJ2-2 | TRBV5-1
CATSRRGSSTDTQYF | TRBJ2-3 | TRBV15
CSAGLAGGPSYEQYF | TRBJ2-7 | TRBV29-1
CASSLQRTNTEAFF | TRBJ1-1 | TRBV5-1
CASNVPDRVVSYEQYF | TRBJ2-7 | TRBV5-6
CASSLGRGWGDTQYF | TRBJ2-3 | TRBV13
CASSEGQLYQETQYF | TRBJ2-5 | TRBV9
CASSTPGDIQYF | TRBJ2-4 | TRBV5-1
CSVGAGRPNTGELFF | TRBJ2-2 | TRBV29-1
CATSSSRGSNTEAFF | TRBJ1-1 | TRBV15
CAIIWTGTLHSYEQYF | TRBJ2-7 | TRBV10-3
CAWKVGRAGETQYF | TRBJ2-5 | TRBV30
CASGDGGPYEQYF | TRBJ2-7 | TRBV27